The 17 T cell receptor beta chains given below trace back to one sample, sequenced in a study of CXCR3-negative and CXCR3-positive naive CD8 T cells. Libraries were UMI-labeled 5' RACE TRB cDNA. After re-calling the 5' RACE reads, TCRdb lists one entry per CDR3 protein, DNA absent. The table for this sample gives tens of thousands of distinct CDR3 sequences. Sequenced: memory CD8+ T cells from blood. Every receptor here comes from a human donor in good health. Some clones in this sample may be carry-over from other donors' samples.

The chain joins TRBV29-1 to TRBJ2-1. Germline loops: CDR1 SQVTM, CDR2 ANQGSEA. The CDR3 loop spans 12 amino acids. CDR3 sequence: CSVQEWNNEQFF.

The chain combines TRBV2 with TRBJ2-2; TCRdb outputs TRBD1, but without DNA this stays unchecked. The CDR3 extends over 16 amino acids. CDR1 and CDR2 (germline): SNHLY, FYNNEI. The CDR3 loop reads CASSEIQDRNTGELFF.

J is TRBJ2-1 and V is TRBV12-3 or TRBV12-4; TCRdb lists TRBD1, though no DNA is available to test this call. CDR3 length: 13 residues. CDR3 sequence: CASSFLGVNEQFF.

CDR3 protein: CASTDGQVTQPQHF. The V call is TRBV6-2 or TRBV6-3, the J call TRBJ1-5; without DNA, the TCRdb call of TRBD1 cannot be checked. This CDR3 contains 14 residues. Germline V gives CDR1 MNHEY, CDR2 SVGEGT.

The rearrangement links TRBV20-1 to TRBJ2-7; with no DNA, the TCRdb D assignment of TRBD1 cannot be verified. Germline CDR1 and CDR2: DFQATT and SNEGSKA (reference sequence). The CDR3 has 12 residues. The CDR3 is CSAWDGFYEQYF.

CDR3 sequence: CASSQEIAGGYNEQFF. The V and J genes are TRBV4-3 and TRBJ2-1; TCRdb's assignment of TRBD2 cannot be checked, as there is no DNA. CDR3 length: 16 amino acids. Germline-derived CDR1 and CDR2 are LGHNA and YSLEER.

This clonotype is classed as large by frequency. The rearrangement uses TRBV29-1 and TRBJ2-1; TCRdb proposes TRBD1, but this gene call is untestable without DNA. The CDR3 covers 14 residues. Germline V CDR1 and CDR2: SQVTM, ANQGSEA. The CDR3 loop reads CSVDWGAGNGEQFF.

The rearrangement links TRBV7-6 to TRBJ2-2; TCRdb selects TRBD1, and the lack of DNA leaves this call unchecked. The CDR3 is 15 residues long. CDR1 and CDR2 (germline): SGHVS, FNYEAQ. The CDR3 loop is CASSPTTGEGGELFF.

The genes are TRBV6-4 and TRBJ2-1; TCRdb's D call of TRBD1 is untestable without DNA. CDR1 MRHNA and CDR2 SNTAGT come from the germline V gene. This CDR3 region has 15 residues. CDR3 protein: CASSAVGQGGSEQFF.

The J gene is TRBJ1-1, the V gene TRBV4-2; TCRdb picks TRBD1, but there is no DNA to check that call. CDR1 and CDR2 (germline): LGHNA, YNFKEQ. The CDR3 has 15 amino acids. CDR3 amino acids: CASSQARGRDTEAFF.

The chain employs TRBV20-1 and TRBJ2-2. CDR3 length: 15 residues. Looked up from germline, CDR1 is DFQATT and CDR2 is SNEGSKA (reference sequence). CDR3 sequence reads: CSAREQRVSTGELFF.

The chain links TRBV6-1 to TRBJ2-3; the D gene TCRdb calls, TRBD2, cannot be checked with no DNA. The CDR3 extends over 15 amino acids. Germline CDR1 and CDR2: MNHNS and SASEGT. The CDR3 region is CASSLPDGHTDTQYF.

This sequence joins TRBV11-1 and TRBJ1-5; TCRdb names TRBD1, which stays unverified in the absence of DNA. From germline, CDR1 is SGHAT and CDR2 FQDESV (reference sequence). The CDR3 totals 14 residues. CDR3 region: CASSPAGARQPQHF.

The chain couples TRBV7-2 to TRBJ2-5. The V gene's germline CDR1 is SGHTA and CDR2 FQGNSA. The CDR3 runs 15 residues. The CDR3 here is CASSLGPGAQETQYF. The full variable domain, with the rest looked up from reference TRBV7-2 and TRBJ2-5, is GAGVSQSPSNKVTEKGKDVELRCDPISGHTALYWYRQSLGQGLEFLIYFQGNSAPDKSGLPSDRFSAERTGGSVSTLTIQRTQQEDSAVYLCASSLGPGAQETQYFGPGTRLLVL.

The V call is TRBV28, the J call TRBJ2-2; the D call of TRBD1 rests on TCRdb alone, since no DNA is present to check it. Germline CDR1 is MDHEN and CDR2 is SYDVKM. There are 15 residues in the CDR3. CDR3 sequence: CASRNHRGRDGELFF.

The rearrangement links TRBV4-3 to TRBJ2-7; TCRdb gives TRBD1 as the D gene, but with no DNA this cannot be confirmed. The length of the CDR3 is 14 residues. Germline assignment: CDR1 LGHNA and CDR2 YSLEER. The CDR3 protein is CASSQDMGDYEQYF.

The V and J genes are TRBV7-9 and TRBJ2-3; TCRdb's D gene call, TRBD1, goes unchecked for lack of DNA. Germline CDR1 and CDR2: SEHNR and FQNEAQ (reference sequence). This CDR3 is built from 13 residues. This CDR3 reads CASTPGQPDTQYF.